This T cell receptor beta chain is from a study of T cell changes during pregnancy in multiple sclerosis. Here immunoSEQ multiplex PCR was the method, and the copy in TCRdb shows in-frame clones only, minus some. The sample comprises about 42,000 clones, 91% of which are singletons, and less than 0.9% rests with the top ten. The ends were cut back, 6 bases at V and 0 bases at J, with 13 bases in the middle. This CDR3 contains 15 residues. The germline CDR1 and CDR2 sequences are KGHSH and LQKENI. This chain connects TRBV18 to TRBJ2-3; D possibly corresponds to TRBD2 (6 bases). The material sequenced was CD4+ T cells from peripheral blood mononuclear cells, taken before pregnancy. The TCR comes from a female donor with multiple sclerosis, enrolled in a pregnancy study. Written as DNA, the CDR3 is TGTGCCAGCTCCGGCGGGGTCCCTAGCACAGATACGCAGTATTTT. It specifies CASSGGVPSTDTQYF. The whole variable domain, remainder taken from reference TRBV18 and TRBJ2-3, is NAGVMQNPRHLVRRRGQEARLRCSPMKGHSHVYWYRQLPEEGLKFMVYLQKENIIDESGMPKERFSAEFPKEGPSILRIQQVVRGDSAAYFCASSGGVPSTDTQYFGPGTRLTVL.